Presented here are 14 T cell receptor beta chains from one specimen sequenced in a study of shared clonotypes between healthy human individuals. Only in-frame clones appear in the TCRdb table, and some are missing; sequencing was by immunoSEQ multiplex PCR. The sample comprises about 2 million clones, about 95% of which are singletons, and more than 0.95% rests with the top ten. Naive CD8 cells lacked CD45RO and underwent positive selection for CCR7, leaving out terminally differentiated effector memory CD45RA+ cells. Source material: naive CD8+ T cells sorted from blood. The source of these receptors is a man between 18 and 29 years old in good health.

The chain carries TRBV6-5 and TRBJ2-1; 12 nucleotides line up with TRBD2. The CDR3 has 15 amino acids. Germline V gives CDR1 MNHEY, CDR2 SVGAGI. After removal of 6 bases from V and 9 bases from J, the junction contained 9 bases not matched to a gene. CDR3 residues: CASSQLAGGGGEQFF. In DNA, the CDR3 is TGTGCCAGCAGCCAACTAGCGGGGGGAGGGGGTGAGCAGTTCTTC.

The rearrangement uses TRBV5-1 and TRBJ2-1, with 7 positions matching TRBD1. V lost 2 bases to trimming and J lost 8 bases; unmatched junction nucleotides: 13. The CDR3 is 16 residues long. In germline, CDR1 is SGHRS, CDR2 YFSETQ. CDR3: CASSFVRAGRGHEQFF. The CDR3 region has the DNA TGCGCCAGCAGCTTTGTCCGGGCGGGTAGGGGGCATGAGCAGTTCTTC.

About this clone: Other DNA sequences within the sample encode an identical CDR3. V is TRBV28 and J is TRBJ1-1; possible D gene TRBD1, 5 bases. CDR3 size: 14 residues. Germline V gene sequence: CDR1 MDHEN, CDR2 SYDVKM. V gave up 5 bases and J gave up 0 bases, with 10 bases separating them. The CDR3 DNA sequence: TGTGCCAGCAGTCCAGACAGCATGAACACTGAAGCTTTCTTT. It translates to CASSPDSMNTEAFF. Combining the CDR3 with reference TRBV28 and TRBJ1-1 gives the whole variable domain DVKVTQSSRYLVKRTGEKVFLECVQDMDHENMFWYRQDPGLGLRLIYFSYDVKMKEKGDIPEGYSVSREKKERFSLILESASTNQTSMYLCASSPDSMNTEAFFGQGTRLTVV.

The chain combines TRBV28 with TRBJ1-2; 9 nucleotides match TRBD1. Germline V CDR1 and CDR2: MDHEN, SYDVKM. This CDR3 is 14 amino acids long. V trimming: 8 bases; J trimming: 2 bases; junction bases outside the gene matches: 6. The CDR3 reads CASVRQGENYGYTF. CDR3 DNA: TGTGCCAGCGTCCGACAGGGGGAGAACTATGGCTACACCTTC.

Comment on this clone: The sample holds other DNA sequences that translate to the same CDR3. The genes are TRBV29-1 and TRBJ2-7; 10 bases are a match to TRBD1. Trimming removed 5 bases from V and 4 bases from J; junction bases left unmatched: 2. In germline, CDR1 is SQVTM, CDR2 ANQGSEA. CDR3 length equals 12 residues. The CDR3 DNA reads TGCAGCGTTAGGGACAGGGGTTACGAGCAGTACTTC. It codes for CSVRDRGYEQYF.

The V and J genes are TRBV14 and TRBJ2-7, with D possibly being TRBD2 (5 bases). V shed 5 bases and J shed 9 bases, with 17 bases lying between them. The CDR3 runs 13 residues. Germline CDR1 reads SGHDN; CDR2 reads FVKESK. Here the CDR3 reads CASSDAGYATQYF. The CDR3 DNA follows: TGTGCCAGCAGCGATGCGGGCTACGCGACGCAGTACTTC.

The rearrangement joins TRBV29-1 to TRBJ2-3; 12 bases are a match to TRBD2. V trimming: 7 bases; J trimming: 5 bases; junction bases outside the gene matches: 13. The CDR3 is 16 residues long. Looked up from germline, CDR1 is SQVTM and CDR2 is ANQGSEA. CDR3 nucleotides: TGCAGCGCAGGACTAGCGGGGCAGGCAGTGGTAGATACGCAGTATTTT. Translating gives CSAGLAGQAVVDTQYF.

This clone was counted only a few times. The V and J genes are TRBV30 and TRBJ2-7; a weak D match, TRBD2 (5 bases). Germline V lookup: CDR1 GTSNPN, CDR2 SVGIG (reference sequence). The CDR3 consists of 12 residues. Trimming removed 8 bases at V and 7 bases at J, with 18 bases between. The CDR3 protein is CAAGPRTGEQYF. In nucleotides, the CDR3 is TGTGCCGCAGGTCCCCGGACGGGGGAGCAGTACTTC.

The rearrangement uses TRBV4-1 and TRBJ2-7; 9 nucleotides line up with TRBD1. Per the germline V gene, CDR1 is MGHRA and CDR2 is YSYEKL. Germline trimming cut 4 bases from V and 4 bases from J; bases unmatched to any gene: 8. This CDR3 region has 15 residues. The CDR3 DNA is TGCGCCAGCAGCCTAGAGGGACAGGGTCTTTACGAGCAGTACTTC. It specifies CASSLEGQGLYEQYF.

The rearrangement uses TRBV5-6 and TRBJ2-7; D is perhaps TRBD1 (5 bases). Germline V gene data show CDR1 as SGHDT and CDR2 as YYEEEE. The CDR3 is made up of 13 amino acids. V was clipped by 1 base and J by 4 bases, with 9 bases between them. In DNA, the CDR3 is TGTGCCAGCAGCTTGAGGGGTGTTTACGAGCAGTACTTC. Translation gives CASSLRGVYEQYF. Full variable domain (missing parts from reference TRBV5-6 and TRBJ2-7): DAGVTQSPTHLIKTRGQQVTLRCSPKSGHDTVSWYQQALGQGPQFIFQYYEEEERQRGNFPDRFSGHQFPNYSSELNVNALLLGDSALYLCASSLRGVYEQYFGPGTRLTVT.

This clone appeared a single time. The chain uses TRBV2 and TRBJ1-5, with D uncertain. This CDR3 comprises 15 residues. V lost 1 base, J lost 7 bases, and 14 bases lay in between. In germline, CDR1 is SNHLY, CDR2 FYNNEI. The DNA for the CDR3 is TGTGCCAGCAGTGAAGGGACTCTAACGGGGCAGCCCCAGCATTTT. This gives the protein CASSEGTLTGQPQHF.

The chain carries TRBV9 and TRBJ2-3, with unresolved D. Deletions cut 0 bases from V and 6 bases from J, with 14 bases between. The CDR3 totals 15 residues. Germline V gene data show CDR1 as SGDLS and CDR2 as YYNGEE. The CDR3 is CASSVGGLPADTQYF. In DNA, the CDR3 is TGTGCCAGCAGCGTAGGTGGGTTACCCGCGGATACGCAGTATTTT.

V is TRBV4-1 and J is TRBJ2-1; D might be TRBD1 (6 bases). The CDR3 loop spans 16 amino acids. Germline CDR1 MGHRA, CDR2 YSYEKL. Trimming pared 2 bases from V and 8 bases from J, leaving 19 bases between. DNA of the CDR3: TGCGCCAGCAGCCAAACCACAGGGATCTACGGCGATGAGCAGTTCTTC. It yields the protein CASSQTTGIYGDEQFF.

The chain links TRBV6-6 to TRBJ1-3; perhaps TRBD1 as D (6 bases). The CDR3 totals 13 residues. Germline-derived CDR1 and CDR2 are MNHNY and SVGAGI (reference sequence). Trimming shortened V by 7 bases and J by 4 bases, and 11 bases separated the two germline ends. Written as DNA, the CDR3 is TGTGCCAGCACTCGGACAGAGGGAAACACCATATATTTT. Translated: CASTRTEGNTIYF.